The rows below give T cell receptor beta chains drawn from one sample of a study of T cell responses to AZD1222 COVID-19 vaccine. Measured with immunoSEQ multiplex PCR; TCRdb has only the in-frame clones, and not every one. The sample has some 120,000 clones, 80% to 95% seen once; the top ten hold approximately 4.8%. The starting material was peripheral blood, obtained on day 0 of AZD1222 vaccination. These receptors all come from an adult in good health. Each CDR3 is given with its conserved first and last residue. Fields, in order: V gene, J gene, D gene, CDR3 protein. The D gene is left open where the match is weak.

V: TRBV6-6
J: TRBJ2-1
D: NA
CDR3: CASSRTGVGSSYNEQFF

V: TRBV5-4
J: TRBJ2-7
D: NA
CDR3: CASSKGLGQGSEQYF

V: TRBV18
J: TRBJ2-7
D: TRBD1
CDR3: CASSPGTGIYEQYF

V: TRBV5-6
J: TRBJ2-2
D: NA
CDR3: CASSQYDRPENTGELFF

V: TRBV4-3
J: TRBJ1-2
D: NA
CDR3: CASSQDGGVKGRKGYTF

V: TRBV6-5
J: TRBJ1-5
D: NA
CDR3: CASSARGRYQPQHF

V: TRBV6-2/TRBV6-3
J: TRBJ1-4
D: TRBD1
CDR3: CASSFETGVTNEKLFF

V: TRBV27
J: TRBJ2-5
D: TRBD2
CDR3: CASSSGLAGGQETQYF

V: TRBV2
J: TRBJ1-6
D: NA
CDR3: CASTRVGTRNSPLHF

V: TRBV19
J: TRBJ2-5
D: NA
CDR3: CASSKAGKETQYF

V: TRBV4-1
J: TRBJ2-6
D: NA
CDR3: CASSQSSGANVLTF

V: TRBV7-2
J: TRBJ2-7
D: TRBD1
CDR3: CASSQTGFNSYEQYF

V: TRBV27
J: TRBJ1-5
D: NA
CDR3: CASSLSSNQPQHF

V: TRBV5-1
J: TRBJ2-6
D: NA
CDR3: CASSLVPSGAGETGANVLTF

V: TRBV5-6
J: TRBJ1-2
D: NA
CDR3: CASSPVGDPYYGYTF

V: TRBV6-4
J: TRBJ1-2
D: NA
CDR3: CASSRGSYYGYTF

V: TRBV12-5
J: TRBJ1-1
D: NA
CDR3: CASGLVSVPNTEAFF

V: TRBV5-5
J: TRBJ1-1
D: NA
CDR3: CASSLWGINTEAFF

V: TRBV3-1/TRBV3-2
J: TRBJ1-1
D: NA
CDR3: CASSQDNPGVGTEAFF

V: TRBV19
J: TRBJ1-2
D: TRBD1
CDR3: CASTPDRATYGYTF

V: TRBV6-5
J: TRBJ1-2
D: NA
CDR3: CASTLLGANYGYTF

V: TRBV19
J: TRBJ2-3
D: TRBD1
CDR3: CASRQGQASTDTQYF

V: TRBV19
J: TRBJ1-5
D: NA
CDR3: CPLPVGAMKQPQHF

V: TRBV4-2
J: TRBJ1-2
D: TRBD1
CDR3: CASSHFRDRLGNYGYTF

V: TRBV6-5
J: TRBJ2-7
D: TRBD1
CDR3: CASSYARDRYYEQYF

V: TRBV7-8
J: TRBJ2-7
D: TRBD2
CDR3: CASSLELAGAAPYEQYF

V: TRBV9
J: TRBJ1-1
D: NA
CDR3: CASSVDGRFLFEAFF

V: TRBV11-2
J: TRBJ2-3
D: NA
CDR3: CASSSLSGTQYF

V: TRBV10-2
J: TRBJ2-1
D: NA
CDR3: CASSAGPGSSYNEQFF

V: TRBV7-6
J: TRBJ1-3
D: NA
CDR3: CASSLRESGNTIYF

V: TRBV3-1/TRBV3-2
J: TRBJ1-2
D: TRBD1
CDR3: CASSQIGRTGWGYTF

V: TRBV7-2
J: TRBJ2-2
D: NA
CDR3: CASSSRENTGELFF

V: TRBV6-5
J: TRBJ2-5
D: TRBD2
CDR3: CASSVSGTSKETQYF

V: TRBV7-9
J: TRBJ2-6
D: TRBD1
CDR3: CASSLGPGQGSGANVLTF

V: TRBV6-6
J: TRBJ1-2
D: TRBD1
CDR3: CASRNPGQGLSYGYTF

V: TRBV9
J: TRBJ1-2
D: TRBD1
CDR3: CASSVVTTGGYGYTF

V: TRBV7-8
J: TRBJ1-5
D: TRBD1
CDR3: CASSKDRGQNQPQHF

V: TRBV6-5
J: TRBJ2-1
D: NA
CDR3: CASWALNEQFF

V: TRBV11-2
J: TRBJ1-2
D: NA
CDR3: CASTTGGEGYGYTF

V: TRBV5-4
J: TRBJ2-7
D: TRBD1
CDR3: CASSPGTGGVLYEQYF

V: TRBV28
J: TRBJ1-5
D: NA
CDR3: CASTQRPNQPQHF

V: TRBV27
J: TRBJ1-1
D: TRBD1
CDR3: CASSVDRSNTEAFF

V: TRBV5-6
J: TRBJ1-5
D: NA
CDR3: CASSLRGDKPQHF

V: TRBV27
J: TRBJ2-7
D: TRBD1
CDR3: CASSLSGTAYEQYF

V: TRBV3-1/TRBV3-2
J: TRBJ1-1
D: NA
CDR3: CASSQGPWGTEAFF

V: TRBV5-1
J: TRBJ1-2
D: NA
CDR3: CASSDAPGDGYTF

V: TRBV4-1
J: TRBJ1-6
D: NA
CDR3: CASSQAVGISSYNSPLHF

V: TRBV15
J: TRBJ1-4
D: NA
CDR3: CATSRAGGLREKLFF

V: TRBV28
J: TRBJ1-1
D: NA
CDR3: CASSFVGRVTEAFF

V: TRBV30
J: TRBJ1-2
D: NA
CDR3: CAWSFGGWADGYTF

V: TRBV13
J: TRBJ2-3
D: NA
CDR3: CASSLWVMHGGQTDTQYF

V: TRBV7-2
J: TRBJ2-5
D: NA
CDR3: CASSPPQQTQYF

V: TRBV4-2
J: TRBJ2-1
D: NA
CDR3: CASSLRGAEQFF

V: TRBV5-6
J: TRBJ2-5
D: NA
CDR3: CASSLIYQRETQYF

V: TRBV29-1
J: TRBJ2-3
D: NA
CDR3: CSVEVHLTDTQYF

V: TRBV6-4
J: TRBJ1-2
D: NA
CDR3: CASSGTTYFGGYTF

V: TRBV9
J: TRBJ2-1
D: NA
CDR3: CASSVDDGHYNEQFF

V: TRBV2
J: TRBJ2-2
D: NA
CDR3: CASSPRGGIGELFF

V: TRBV21-1
J: TRBJ2-2
D: NA
CDR3: CASSKNRRFNTGELFF